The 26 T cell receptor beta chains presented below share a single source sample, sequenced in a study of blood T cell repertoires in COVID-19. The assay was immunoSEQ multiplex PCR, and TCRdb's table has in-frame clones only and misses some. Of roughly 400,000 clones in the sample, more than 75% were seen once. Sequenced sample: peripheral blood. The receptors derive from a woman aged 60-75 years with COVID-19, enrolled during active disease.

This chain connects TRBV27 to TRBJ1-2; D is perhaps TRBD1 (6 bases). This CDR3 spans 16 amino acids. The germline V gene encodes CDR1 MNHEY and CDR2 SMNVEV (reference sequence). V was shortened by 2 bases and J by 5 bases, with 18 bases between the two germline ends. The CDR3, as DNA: TGTGCCAGCAGTTTAACGGCCTCCCCGGACAGATATGGCTACACCTTC. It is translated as CASSLTASPDRYGYTF.

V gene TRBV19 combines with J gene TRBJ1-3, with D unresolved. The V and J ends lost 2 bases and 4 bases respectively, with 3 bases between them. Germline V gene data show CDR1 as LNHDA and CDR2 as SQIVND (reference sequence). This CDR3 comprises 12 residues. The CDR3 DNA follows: TGTGCCAGTAGTATATCGGGAAACACCATATATTTT. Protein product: CASSISGNTIYF.

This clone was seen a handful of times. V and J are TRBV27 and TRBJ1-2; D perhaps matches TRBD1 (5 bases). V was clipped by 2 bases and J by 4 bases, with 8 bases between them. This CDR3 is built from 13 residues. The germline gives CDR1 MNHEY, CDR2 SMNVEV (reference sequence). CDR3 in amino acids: CASSLRQSYGYTF. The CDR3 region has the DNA TGTGCCAGCAGTTTAAGACAGAGCTATGGCTACACCTTC.

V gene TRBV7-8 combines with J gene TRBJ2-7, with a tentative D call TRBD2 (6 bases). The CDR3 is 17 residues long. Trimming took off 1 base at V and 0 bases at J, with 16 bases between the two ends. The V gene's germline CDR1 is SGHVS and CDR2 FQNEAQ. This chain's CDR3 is CASSLVRRGATSYEQYF. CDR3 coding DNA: TGTGCCAGCAGCTTAGTTCGGAGGGGCGCGACCTCCTACGAGCAGTACTTC.

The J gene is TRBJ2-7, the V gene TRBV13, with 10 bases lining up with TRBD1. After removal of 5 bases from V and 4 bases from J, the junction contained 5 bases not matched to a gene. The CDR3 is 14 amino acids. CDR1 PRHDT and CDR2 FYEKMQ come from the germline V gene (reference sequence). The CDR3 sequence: CASSPTGGSYEQYF. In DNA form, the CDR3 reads TGTGCCAGCAGCCCGACAGGGGGCTCGTACGAGCAGTACTTC.

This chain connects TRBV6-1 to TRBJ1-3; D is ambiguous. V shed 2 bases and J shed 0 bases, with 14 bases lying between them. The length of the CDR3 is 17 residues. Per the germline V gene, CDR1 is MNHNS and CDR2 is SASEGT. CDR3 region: CASSEFGGSSSGNTIYF. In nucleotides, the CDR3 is TGTGCCAGCAGTGAATTTGGAGGTTCCAGCTCTGGAAACACCATATATTTT.

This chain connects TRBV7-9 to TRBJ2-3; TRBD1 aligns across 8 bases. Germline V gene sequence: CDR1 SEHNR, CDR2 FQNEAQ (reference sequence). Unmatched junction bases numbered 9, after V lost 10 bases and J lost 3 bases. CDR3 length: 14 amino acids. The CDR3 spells CATVQGARTDTQYF. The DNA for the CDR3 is TGTGCCACCGTCCAGGGGGCTAGGACAGATACGCAGTATTTT.

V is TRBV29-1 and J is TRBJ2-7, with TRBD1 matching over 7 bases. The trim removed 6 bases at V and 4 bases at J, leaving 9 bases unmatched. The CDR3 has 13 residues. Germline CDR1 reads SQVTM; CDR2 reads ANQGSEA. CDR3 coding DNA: TGCAGCGTGGTTGACAGGGAATCTTACGAGCAGTACTTC. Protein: CSVVDRESYEQYF.

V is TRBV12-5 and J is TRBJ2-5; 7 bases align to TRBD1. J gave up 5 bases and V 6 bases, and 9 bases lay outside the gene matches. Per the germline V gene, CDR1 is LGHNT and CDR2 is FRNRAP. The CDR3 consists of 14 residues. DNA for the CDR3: TGTGCTAGTGGAGAAACAGGGGTTCGGGAGACCCAGTACTTC. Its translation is CASGETGVRETQYF.

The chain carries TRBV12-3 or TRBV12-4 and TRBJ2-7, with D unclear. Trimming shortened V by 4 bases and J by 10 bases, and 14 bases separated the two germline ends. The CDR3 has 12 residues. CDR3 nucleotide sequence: TGTGCCAGCAGTTCCTCTAGAAGCGCACAGTACTTC. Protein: CASSSSRSAQYF.

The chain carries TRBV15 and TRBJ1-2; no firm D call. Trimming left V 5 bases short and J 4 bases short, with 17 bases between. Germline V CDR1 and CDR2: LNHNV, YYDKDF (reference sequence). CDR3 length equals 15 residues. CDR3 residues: CATSLRGRNIYGYTF. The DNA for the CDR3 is TGTGCCACCAGCTTACGGGGTAGGAATATCTATGGCTACACCTTC.

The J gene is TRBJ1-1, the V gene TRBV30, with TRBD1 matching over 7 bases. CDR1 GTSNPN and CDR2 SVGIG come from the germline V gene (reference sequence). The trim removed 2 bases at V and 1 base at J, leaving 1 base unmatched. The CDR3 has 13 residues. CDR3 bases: TGTGCCTGGAGTTCAGGGGGGAACACTGAAGCTTTCTTT. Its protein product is CAWSSGGNTEAFF.

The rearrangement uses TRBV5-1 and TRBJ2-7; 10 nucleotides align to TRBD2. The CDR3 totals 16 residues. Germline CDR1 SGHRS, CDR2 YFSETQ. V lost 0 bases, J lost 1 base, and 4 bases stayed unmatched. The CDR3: CASSLGKTSGSYEQYF. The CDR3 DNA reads TGCGCCAGCAGCTTGGGGAAGACTAGCGGGTCCTACGAGCAGTACTTC.

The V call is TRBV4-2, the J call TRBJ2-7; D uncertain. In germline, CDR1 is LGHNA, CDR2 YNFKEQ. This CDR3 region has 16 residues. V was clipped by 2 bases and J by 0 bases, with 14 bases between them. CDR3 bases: TGTGCCAGCAGCCAAACCCTCCTCCAGGACTCCTACGAGCAGTACTTC. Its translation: CASSQTLLQDSYEQYF.

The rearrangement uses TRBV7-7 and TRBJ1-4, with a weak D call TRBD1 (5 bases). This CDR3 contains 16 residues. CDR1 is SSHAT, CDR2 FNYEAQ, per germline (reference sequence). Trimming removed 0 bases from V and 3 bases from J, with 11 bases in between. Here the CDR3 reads CASSLAQTAPNEKLFF. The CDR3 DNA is TGTGCCAGCAGCTTAGCCCAGACAGCCCCTAATGAAAAACTGTTTTTT.

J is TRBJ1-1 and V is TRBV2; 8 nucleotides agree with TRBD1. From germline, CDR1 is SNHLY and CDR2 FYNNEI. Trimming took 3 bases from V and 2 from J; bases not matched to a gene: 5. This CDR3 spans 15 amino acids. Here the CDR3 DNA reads TGTGCCAGCAGTGACATGGGACAGGTCAACACTGAAGCTTTCTTT. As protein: CASSDMGQVNTEAFF.

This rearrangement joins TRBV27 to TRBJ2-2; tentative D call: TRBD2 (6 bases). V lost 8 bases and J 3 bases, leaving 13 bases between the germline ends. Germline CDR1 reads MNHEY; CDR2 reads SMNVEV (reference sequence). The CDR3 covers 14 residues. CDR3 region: CASGGTVYTGELFF. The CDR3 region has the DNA TGTGCCAGCGGAGGGACGGTGTACACCGGGGAGCTGTTTTTT.

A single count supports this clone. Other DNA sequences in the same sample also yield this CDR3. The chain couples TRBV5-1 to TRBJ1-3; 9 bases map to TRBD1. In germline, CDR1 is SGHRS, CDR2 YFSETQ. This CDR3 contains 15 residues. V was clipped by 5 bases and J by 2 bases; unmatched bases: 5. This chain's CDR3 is CASSLGDRAGNTIYF. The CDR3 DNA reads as TGCGCCAGCAGTCTGGGGGACAGGGCTGGAAACACCATATATTTT.

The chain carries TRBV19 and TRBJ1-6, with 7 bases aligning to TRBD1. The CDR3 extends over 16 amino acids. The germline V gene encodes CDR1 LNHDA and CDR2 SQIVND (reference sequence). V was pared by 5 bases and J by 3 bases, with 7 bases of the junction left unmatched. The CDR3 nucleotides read TGTGCCAGTAGTCCCGGGACAGCTAACTATAATTCACCCCTCCACTTT. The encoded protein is CASSPGTANYNSPLHF.

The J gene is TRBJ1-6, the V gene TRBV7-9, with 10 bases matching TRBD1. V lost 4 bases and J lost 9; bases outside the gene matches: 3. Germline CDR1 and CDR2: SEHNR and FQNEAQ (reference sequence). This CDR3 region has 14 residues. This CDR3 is CASSSTGGGSPLHF. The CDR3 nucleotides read TGTGCCAGCAGCTCGACAGGGGGCGGTTCACCCCTCCACTTT.

The CDR3 reads CASSTTGIRANEKLFF. The CDR3 nucleotides read TGTGCCAGTAGTACAACAGGTATTCGGGCTAATGAAAAACTGTTTTTT. This rearrangement joins TRBV19 to TRBJ1-4; D is perhaps TRBD1 (5 bases). Trimming left V 4 bases short and J 3 bases short, with 15 bases between. Germline V gives CDR1 LNHDA, CDR2 SQIVND (reference sequence). The CDR3 loop spans 16 amino acids.

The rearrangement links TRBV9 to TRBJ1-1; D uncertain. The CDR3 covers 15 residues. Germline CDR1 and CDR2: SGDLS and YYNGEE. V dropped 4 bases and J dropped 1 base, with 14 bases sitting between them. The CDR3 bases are TGTGCCAGCAGCCCAGGCAGGATATCGAACACTGAAGCTTTCTTT. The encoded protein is CASSPGRISNTEAFF. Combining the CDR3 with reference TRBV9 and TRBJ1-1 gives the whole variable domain DSGVTQTPKHLITATGQRVTLRCSPRSGDLSVYWYQQSLDQGLQFLIQYYNGEERAKGNILERFSAQQFPDLHSELNLSSLELGDSALYFCASSPGRISNTEAFFGQGTRLTVV.

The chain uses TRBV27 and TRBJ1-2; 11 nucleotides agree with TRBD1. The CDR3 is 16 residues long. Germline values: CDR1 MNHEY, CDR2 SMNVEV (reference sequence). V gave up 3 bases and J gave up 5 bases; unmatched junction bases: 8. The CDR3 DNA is TGTGCCAGCAGTTTGTTGCTGGACAGGGGGCAATATGGCTACACCTTC. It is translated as CASSLLLDRGQYGYTF.

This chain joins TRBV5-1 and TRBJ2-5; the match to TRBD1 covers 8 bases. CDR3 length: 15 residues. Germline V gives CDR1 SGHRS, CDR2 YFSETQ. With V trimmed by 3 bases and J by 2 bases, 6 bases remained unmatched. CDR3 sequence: CASSSGTGDQETQYF. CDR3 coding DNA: TGCGCCAGCAGCTCCGGGACAGGTGATCAAGAGACCCAGTACTTC.

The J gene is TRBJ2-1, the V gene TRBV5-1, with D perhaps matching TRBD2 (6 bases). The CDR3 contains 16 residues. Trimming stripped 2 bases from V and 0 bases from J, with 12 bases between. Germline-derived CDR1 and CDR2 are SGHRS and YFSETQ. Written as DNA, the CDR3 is TGCGCCAGCAGCTTTCTAGCGTCGAGCTCCTACAATGAGCAGTTCTTC. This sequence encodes CASSFLASSSYNEQFF.

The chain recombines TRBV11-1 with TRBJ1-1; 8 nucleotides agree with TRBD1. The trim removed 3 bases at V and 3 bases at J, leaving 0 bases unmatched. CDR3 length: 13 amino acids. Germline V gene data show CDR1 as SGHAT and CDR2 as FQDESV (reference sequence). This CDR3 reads CASSLDRDTEAFF. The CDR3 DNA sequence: TGTGCCAGCAGCTTGGACAGGGACACTGAAGCTTTCTTT.